This T cell receptor beta chain was captured by sequencing in a study of monozygotic twins with cystic fibrosis. Repertoires were generated with immunoSEQ multiplex PCR, while TCRdb's copy carries only in-frame clones and drops some. Of around 34,000 clones in the sample, just over 65% were seen once. The germline CDR1 and CDR2 sequences are SGHDT and YYEEEE. Trimming shortened V by 3 bases and J by 2 bases, and 13 bases separated the two germline ends. The CDR3 loop spans 15 amino acids. What was sequenced was blood. The source is a girl aged 5-17 years with cystic fibrosis. V is TRBV5-6 and J is TRBJ2-3; D assignment may be TRBD1 or TRBD2 (5 bases each). The CDR3 is CASSSPGRTTDTQYF. The CDR3, as DNA: TGTGCCAGCAGCTCGCCGGGACGGACCACAGATACGCAGTATTTT.